This TCR beta chain emerged from a study of blood T cell repertoires in COVID-19. Repertoires were generated with immunoSEQ multiplex PCR, while TCRdb's copy carries only in-frame clones and drops some. The top ten hold 7.5% to 10% of the sample, which has roughly 200,000 clones, over 75% seen once. Per the germline V gene, CDR1 is PRHDT and CDR2 is FYEKMQ (reference sequence). CDR3 size: 17 residues. V trimming: 5 bases; J trimming: 0 bases; junction bases outside the gene matches: 10. This chain uses TRBV13 with TRBJ2-3; 8 positions agree with TRBD1. The sequence derives from a man aged 40-49 years who had recovered from COVID-19. Material: PBMCs or T cells enriched from blood (not recorded which). The CDR3 DNA follows: TGTGCCAGCAGCCCACAGCAGGGGGCGCTAAGCACAGATACGCAGTATTTT. This encodes CASSPQQGALSTDTQYF.